The present TCR beta chain was sequenced within a study of T-cell reconstitution after alpha-beta-depleted transplantation in children. General observations from the study: By one year post-transplant, T-cell counts and diversity largely arose from T cells that were newly produced. Alpha-beta T cells present about two months after transplant were reported to originate from several hundred expanded graft clones.

As for this clonotype: Its target is not known.

This CDR3 is 14 amino acids long. The germline V gene encodes CDR1 SEHNR and CDR2 FQNEAQ (reference sequence). V was clipped by 1 base and J by 6 bases, with 9 bases between them. The library targeted TCRbeta and was prepared with unique molecular identifiers. TCRdb used MiXCR to reprocess the PCR reads, holding one entry per CDR3 protein. The sample has fewer than 700,000 distinct CDR3 sequences, about 21% seen once. Sequencing was performed on PBMCs, mostly from graft donor cells, taken 360 days after TCRalphabeta/CD19-depleted stem cell transplant. The genes are TRBV7-9 and TRBJ1-4; D is possibly TRBD1 (6 bases). This sequence was found in a boy less than two years old who had a stem cell transplant for acute myeloid leukemia, so the T cells may come from the graft donor. The CDR3 here is CASSLVAGDEKLFF. CDR3 nucleotide sequence: TGTGCCAGCAGCTTAGTTGCAGGGGATGAAAAACTGTTTTTT.